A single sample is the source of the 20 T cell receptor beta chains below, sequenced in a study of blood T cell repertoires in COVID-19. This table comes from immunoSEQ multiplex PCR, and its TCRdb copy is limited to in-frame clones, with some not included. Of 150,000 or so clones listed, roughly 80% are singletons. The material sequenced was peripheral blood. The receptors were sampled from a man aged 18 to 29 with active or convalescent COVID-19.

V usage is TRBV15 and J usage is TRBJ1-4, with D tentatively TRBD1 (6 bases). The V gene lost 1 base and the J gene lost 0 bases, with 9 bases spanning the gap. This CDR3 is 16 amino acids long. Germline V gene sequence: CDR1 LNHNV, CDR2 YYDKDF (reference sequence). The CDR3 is CATSRGTAATNEKLFF. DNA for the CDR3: TGTGCCACCAGCAGAGGGACAGCTGCAACTAATGAAAAACTGTTTTTT.

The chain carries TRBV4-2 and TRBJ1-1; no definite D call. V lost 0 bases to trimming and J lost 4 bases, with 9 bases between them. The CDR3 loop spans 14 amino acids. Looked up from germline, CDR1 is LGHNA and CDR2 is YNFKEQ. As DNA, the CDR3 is TGTGCCAGCAGCCAAGAGGGCCGGGGCACTGAAGCTTTCTTT. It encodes CASSQEGRGTEAFF.

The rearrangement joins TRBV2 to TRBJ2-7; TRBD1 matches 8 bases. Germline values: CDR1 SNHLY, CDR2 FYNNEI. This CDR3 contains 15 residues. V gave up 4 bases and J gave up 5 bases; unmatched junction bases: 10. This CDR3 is CASSGMGQVDHEQYF. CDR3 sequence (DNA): TGTGCCAGCAGTGGAATGGGACAGGTTGACCACGAGCAGTACTTC.

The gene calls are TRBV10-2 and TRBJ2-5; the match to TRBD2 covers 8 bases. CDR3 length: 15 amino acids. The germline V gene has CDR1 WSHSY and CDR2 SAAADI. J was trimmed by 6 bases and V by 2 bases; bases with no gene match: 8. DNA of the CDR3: TGCGCCAGCAGTGAGGGAGCCGGGAGGGCCCAGACCCAGTACTTC. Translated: CASSEGAGRAQTQYF.

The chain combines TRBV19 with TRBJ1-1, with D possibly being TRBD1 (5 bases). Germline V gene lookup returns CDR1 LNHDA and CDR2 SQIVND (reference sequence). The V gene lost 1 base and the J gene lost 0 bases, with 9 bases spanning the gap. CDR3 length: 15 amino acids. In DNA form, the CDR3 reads TGTGCCAGTAGTATAGGGGGGGGGATGAACACTGAAGCTTTCTTT. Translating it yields CASSIGGGMNTEAFF.

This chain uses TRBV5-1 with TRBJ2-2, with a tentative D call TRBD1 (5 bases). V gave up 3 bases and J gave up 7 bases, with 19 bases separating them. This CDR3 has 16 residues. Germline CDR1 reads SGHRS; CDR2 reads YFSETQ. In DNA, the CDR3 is TGCGCCAGCAGCTCCGCCCCCCTAGGGGTCGGCGGGGAGCTGTTTTTT. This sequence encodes CASSSAPLGVGGELFF. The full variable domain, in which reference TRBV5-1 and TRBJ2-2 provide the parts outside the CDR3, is KAGVTQTPRYLIKTRGQQVTLSCSPISGHRSVSWYQQTPGQGLQFLFEYFSETQRNKGNFPGRFSGRQFSNSRSEMNVSTLELGDSALYLCASSSAPLGVGGELFFGEGSRLTVL.

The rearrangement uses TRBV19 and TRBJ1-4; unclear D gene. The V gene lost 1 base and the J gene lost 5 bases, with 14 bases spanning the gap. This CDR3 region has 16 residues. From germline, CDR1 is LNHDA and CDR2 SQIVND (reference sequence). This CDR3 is CASSIASGITNEKLFF. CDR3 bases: TGTGCCAGTAGTATAGCTTCGGGGATAACGAATGAAAAACTGTTTTTT.

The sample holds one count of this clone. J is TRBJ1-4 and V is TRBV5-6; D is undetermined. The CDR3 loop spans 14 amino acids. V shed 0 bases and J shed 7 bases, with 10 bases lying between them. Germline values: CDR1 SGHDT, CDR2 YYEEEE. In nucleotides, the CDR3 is TGTGCCAGCAGCTTGGTTGGACTTACTGAAAAACTGTTTTTT. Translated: CASSLVGLTEKLFF.

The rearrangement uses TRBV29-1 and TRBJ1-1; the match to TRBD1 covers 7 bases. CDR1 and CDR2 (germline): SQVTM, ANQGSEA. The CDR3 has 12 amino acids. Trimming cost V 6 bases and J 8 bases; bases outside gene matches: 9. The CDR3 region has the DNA TGCAGCGTCCAGAATAGGGACAGAGAAGCTTTCTTT. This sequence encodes CSVQNRDREAFF.

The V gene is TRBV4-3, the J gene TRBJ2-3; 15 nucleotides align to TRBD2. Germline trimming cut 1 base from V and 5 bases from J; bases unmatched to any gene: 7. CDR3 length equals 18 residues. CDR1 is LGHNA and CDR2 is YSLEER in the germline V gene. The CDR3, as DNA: TGCGCCAGCAGCCAAGGGGCCCCGGGACTAGCGGGAGGAGATACGCAGTATTTT. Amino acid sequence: CASSQGAPGLAGGDTQYF.

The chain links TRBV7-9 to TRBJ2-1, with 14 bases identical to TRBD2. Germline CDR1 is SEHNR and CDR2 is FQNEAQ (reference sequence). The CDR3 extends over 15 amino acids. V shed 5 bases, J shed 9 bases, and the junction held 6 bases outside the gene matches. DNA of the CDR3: TGTGCCAGCAGCCGACTAGCGGGGGGGCCCGGTGAGCAGTTCTTC. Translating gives CASSRLAGGPGEQFF.

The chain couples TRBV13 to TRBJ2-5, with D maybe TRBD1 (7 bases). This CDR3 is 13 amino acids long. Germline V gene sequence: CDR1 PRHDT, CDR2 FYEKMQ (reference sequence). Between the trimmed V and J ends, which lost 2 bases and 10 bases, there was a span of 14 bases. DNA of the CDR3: TGTGCCAGCAGCTTACCCGCAGGGGGGCTCCAGTACTTC. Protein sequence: CASSLPAGGLQYF.

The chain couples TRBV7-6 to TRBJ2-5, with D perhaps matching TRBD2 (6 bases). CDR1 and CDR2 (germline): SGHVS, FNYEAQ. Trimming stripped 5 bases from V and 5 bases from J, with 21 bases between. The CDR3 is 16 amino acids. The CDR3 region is CASSPPPGRLGETQYF. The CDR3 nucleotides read TGTGCCAGCAGCCCCCCCCCGGGGAGGTTGGGGGAGACCCAGTACTTC.

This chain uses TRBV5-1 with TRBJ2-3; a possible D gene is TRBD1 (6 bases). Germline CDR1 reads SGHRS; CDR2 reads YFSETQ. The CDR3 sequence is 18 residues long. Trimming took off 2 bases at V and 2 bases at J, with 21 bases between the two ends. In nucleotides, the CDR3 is TGCGCCAGCAGCTTCTACTCCTCCCCAGGGGATCTCACAGATACGCAGTATTTT. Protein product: CASSFYSSPGDLTDTQYF. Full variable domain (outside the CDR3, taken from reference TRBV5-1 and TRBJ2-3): KAGVTQTPRYLIKTRGQQVTLSCSPISGHRSVSWYQQTPGQGLQFLFEYFSETQRNKGNFPGRFSGRQFSNSRSEMNVSTLELGDSALYLCASSFYSSPGDLTDTQYFGPGTRLTVL.

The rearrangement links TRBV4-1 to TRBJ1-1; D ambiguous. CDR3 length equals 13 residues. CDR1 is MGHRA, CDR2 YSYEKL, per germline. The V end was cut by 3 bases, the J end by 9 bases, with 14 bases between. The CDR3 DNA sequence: TGCGCCAGCAGCCATCTACACGGAGGGAAAGCTTTCTTT. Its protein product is CASSHLHGGKAFF.

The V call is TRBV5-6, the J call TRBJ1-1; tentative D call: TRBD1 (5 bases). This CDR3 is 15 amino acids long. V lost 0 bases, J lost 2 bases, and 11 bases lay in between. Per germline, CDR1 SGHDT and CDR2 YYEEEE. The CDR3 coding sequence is TGTGCCAGCAGCTTGGGCCAGGGCTTTAACACTGAAGCTTTCTTT. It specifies CASSLGQGFNTEAFF.

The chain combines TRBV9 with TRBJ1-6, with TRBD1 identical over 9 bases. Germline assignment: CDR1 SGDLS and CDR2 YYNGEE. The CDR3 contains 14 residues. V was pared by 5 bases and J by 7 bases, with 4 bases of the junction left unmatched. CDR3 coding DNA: TGTGCCAGCAGTGGTACAGGGGGCAATTCACCCCTCCACTTT. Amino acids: CASSGTGGNSPLHF.

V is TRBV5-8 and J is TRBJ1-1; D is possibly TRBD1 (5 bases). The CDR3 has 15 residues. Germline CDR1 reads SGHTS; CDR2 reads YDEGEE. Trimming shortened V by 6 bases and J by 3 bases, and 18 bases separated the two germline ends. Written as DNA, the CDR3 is TGTGCCAGCATCACTGGGTCGATAGGGGACACTGAAGCTTTCTTT. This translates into CASITGSIGDTEAFF.

Written as DNA, the CDR3 is TGTGCCAGCTCACCACGGGGAGATGCTAATTCACCCCTCCACTTT. This codes for CASSPRGDANSPLHF. V usage is TRBV18 and J usage is TRBJ1-6; the D is unclear. This CDR3 spans 15 amino acids. From germline, CDR1 is KGHSH and CDR2 LQKENI. Trimming shortened V by 1 base and J by 6 bases, and 10 bases separated the two germline ends.

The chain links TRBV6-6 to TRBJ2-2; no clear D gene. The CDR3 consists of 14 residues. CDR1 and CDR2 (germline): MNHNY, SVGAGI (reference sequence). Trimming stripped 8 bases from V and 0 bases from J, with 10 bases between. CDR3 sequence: CASRVAANTGELFF. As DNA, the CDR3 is TGTGCCAGCCGTGTTGCGGCGAACACCGGGGAGCTGTTTTTT.